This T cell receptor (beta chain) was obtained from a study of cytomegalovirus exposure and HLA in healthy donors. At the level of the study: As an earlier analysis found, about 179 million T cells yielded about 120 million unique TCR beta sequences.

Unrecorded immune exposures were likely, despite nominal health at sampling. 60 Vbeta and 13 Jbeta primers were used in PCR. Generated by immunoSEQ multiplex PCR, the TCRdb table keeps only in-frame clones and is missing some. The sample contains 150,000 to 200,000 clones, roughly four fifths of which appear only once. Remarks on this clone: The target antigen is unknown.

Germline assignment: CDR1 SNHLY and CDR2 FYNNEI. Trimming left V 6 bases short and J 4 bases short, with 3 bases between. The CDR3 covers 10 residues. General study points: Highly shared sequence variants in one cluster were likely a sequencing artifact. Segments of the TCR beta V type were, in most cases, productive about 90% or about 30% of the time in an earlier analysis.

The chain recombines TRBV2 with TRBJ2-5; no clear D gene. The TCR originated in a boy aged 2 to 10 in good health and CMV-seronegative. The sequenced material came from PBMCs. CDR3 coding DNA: TGTGCCAGCAGCAGAGAGACCCAGTACTTC. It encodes CASSRETQYF.